This T cell receptor (beta chain) was sequenced in a study of beta chain features in type 1 diabetes. Every bit of the isolated RNA underwent reverse transcription, so sequencing read expressed TCRB transcripts. The table came from immunoSEQ multiplex PCR; TCRdb's copy has only in-frame clones and leaves some out. The sample records roughly 500,000 clones, roughly an eighth being singletons. Regarding this clone: Its antigen is unknown.

Trimming shortened V by 5 bases and J by 2 bases, and 3 bases separated the two germline ends. The CDR3 contains 12 residues. Germline V gene lookup returns CDR1 SNHLY and CDR2 FYNNEI. Findings of the study overall: Sampled from patients, naive, central memory and Treg TCRB repertoires appeared more similar than those sampled from healthy donors.

The V gene is TRBV2, the J gene TRBJ1-4, with D unresolved. Sequenced input: naive CD4+ T cells from blood. The receptor was derived from a young woman in good health. CDR3 loop: CASSLTNEKLFF. DNA for the CDR3: TGTGCCAGCAGTCTCACTAATGAAAAACTGTTTTTT. The variable domain in full, with the rest retrieved from reference TRBV2 and TRBJ1-4, is EPEVTQTPSHQVTQMGQEVILRCVPISNHLYFYWYRQILGQKVEFLVSFYNNEISEKSEIFDDQFSVERPDGSNFTLKIRSTKLEDSAMYFCASSLTNEKLFFGSGTQLSVL.